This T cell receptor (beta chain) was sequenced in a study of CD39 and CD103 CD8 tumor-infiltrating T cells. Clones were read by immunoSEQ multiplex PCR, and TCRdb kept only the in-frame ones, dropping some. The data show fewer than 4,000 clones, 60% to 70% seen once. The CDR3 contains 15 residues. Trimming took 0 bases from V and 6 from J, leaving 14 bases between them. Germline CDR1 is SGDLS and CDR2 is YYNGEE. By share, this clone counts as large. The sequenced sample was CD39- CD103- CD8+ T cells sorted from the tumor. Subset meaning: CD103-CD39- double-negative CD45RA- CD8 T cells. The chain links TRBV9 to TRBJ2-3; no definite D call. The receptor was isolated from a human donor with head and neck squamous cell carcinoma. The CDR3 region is CASSVVDQMGDTQYF. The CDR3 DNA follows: TGTGCCAGCAGCGTAGTTGACCAAATGGGGGATACGCAGTATTTT.